This entry lists 29 T cell receptor beta chains sequenced from one sample in a study of T cell responses to AZD1222 COVID-19 vaccine. Sequencing used immunoSEQ multiplex PCR; TCRdb keeps in-frame clones, though not all of them. Counted here are 180,000 or so clones, around nine tenths occurring once; the ten biggest clones make up 1.5% to 2%. Sequences were derived from peripheral blood, sampled on day 0 of AZD1222 vaccination. The receptors stem from an adult in good health.

This chain joins TRBV27 and TRBJ2-2; 7 bases match TRBD2. The CDR3 runs to 17 residues. Per germline, CDR1 MNHEY and CDR2 SMNVEV (reference sequence). Trimming at V came to 2 bases and at J to 1 base, leaving 7 bases not matched to a gene. The CDR3 sequence is CASSLVAGVENTGELFF. CDR3 nucleotides: TGTGCCAGCAGTTTAGTGGCGGGAGTAGAGAACACCGGGGAGCTGTTTTTT.

The V gene is TRBV13, the J gene TRBJ1-5, with D tentatively TRBD1 (5 bases). The germline CDR1 and CDR2 sequences are PRHDT and FYEKMQ (reference sequence). The CDR3 is made up of 14 amino acids. Trimming cost V 5 bases and J 2 bases, with 10 bases left between them. The CDR3 nucleotides read TGTGCCAGCAGCAGGGGACTAGGCAATCAGCCCCAGCATTTT. Translation gives CASSRGLGNQPQHF. Full variable domain (missing parts from reference TRBV13 and TRBJ1-5): AAGVIQSPRHLIKEKRETATLKCYPIPRHDTVYWYQQGPGQDPQFLISFYEKMQSDKGSIPDRFSAQQFSDYHSELNMSSLELGDSALYFCASSRGLGNQPQHFGDGTRLSIL.

The chain employs TRBV19 and TRBJ2-5, with TRBD2 matching 13 bases. From germline, CDR1 is LNHDA and CDR2 SQIVND (reference sequence). CDR3 length: 17 residues. V was clipped by 5 bases and J by 3 bases; unmatched bases: 9. Written as DNA, the CDR3 is TGTGCCAGTAGTTCGTCACTAGCGGGAGGGGGGGAAGAGACCCAGTACTTC. Translated: CASSSSLAGGGEETQYF.

The genes are TRBV6-6 and TRBJ2-1; weak D call: TRBD1 (6 bases). The CDR3 covers 15 residues. Deletions cut 2 bases from V and 7 bases from J, with 15 bases between. Germline CDR1 is MNHNY and CDR2 is SVGAGI (reference sequence). Here the CDR3 reads CASSYEGDGGNEQFF. DNA for the CDR3: TGTGCCAGCAGTTACGAGGGGGATGGTGGGAATGAGCAGTTCTTC.

The CDR3 DNA reads as TGTGCCAGCAGTGATCAACCCTCAGCAGCTAACTATGGCTACACCTTC. Its translation is CASSDQPSAANYGYTF. V usage is TRBV6-1 and J usage is TRBJ1-2; D unresolved. Trimming left V 3 bases short and J 0 bases short, with 14 bases between. The germline V gene encodes CDR1 MNHNS and CDR2 SASEGT. The CDR3 contains 16 residues.

This rearrangement joins TRBV7-3 to TRBJ2-7, with 11 nucleotides matching TRBD2. The CDR3 runs to 15 residues. The germline CDR1 and CDR2 sequences are SGHTA and FQGTGA. The trim removed 6 bases at V and 1 base at J, leaving 5 bases unmatched. In DNA form, the CDR3 reads TGTGCCAGCAGGCTGCTAGCGGGGGGTTCCTACGAGCAGTACTTC. Protein sequence: CASRLLAGGSYEQYF.

The table lists this clone with a count of one. The J gene is TRBJ1-1, the V gene TRBV19; perhaps TRBD1 as D (5 bases). Germline CDR1 reads LNHDA; CDR2 reads SQIVND (reference sequence). Trimming cost V 1 base and J 0 bases, with 9 bases left between them. The CDR3 covers 15 residues. The CDR3 DNA follows: TGTGCCAGTAGTATAGGACAGACCATGAACACTGAAGCTTTCTTT. This sequence encodes CASSIGQTMNTEAFF.

V gene TRBV4-3 combines with J gene TRBJ2-1; tentative D call: TRBD2 (5 bases). Deletions cut 1 base from V and 8 bases from J, with 12 bases between. The CDR3 is 14 residues long. CDR1 and CDR2 (germline): LGHNA, YSLEER. CDR3 bases: TGCGCCAGCAGCCAAGGCGCTAGCATGGATGAGCAGTTCTTC. It translates to CASSQGASMDEQFF.

This clone occurred once. The rearrangement uses TRBV6-5 and TRBJ1-5; TRBD1 might be the D (5 bases). The V and J ends lost 5 bases and 5 bases respectively, with 10 bases between them. Germline CDR1 reads MNHEY; CDR2 reads SVGAGI. There are 13 residues in the CDR3. The CDR3 bases are TGTGCCAGCAGTAGACAGACAGATCAGCCCCAGCATTTT. Translating it yields CASSRQTDQPQHF.

As DNA, the CDR3 is TGCGCCAGCAGTGCCGGGACAGGGGATGACGAGCAGTACTTC. Translated, it gives CASSAGTGDDEQYF. The chain uses TRBV10-1 and TRBJ2-7; TRBD1 agrees at 10 bases. Germline assignment: CDR1 WNHNN and CDR2 SYGVQD (reference sequence). The CDR3 loop spans 14 amino acids. V lost 4 bases to trimming and J lost 5 bases; unmatched junction nucleotides: 5.

The V gene is TRBV10-1, the J gene TRBJ2-3, with TRBD2 matching over 9 bases. Germline CDR1 is WNHNN and CDR2 is SYGVQD (reference sequence). The length of the CDR3 is 16 residues. The junction had 8 bases not matched to a gene; V was cut back by 4 bases and J by 3 bases. CDR3 sequence: CASSGGLAGRTDTQYF. The CDR3 region has the DNA TGCGCCAGCAGTGGGGGGCTAGCGGGGCGTACAGATACGCAGTATTTT.

The chain uses TRBV3-1 (or the pseudogene TRBV3-2) and TRBJ1-1; no firm D call. V was trimmed by 5 bases and J by 11 bases, leaving 18 bases between them. Germline CDR1 and CDR2: LGHDT and YNNKEL (reference sequence). The CDR3 is 13 amino acids. CDR3: CASSETAAPSAFF. In nucleotides, the CDR3 is TGTGCCAGCAGCGAAACGGCTGCTCCTTCGGCTTTCTTT.

This rearrangement joins TRBV24-1 to TRBJ2-1, with D possibly being TRBD1 (6 bases). Germline CDR1 is KGHDR and CDR2 is SFDVKD. This CDR3 has 15 residues. V lost 4 bases and J lost 5, with 14 bases in between. CDR3 nucleotide sequence: TGTGCCACCAGTGAGAACAGGGTTATCAACAATGAGCAGTTCTTC. Translated: CATSENRVINNEQFF.

This clone came up once. The chain links TRBV3-1 (or the pseudogene TRBV3-2) to TRBJ1-1; D is ambiguous. The CDR3 contains 18 residues. CDR1 and CDR2 from the germline V gene are LGHDT and YNNKEL (reference sequence). V was shortened by 4 bases and J by 0 bases, with 21 bases between the two germline ends. DNA for the CDR3: TGTGCCAGCAGCCGCAACCCCGCGCCTGCGAAGGTGAACACTGAAGCTTTCTTT. It is translated as CASSRNPAPAKVNTEAFF.

The chain combines TRBV4-2 with TRBJ1-5; unclear D gene. The germline V gene encodes CDR1 LGHNA and CDR2 YNFKEQ. The ends were cut back, 2 bases at V and 7 bases at J, with 12 bases in the middle. The CDR3 extends over 14 amino acids. The CDR3: CASSQSGGEQPQHF. CDR3 in DNA: TGTGCCAGCAGCCAAAGTGGCGGGGAACAGCCCCAGCATTTT.

The V gene is TRBV27, the J gene TRBJ2-2; a possible D gene is TRBD2 (5 bases). CDR1 is MNHEY and CDR2 is SMNVEV in the germline V gene (reference sequence). V dropped 7 bases and J dropped 3 bases, with 18 bases sitting between them. The CDR3 totals 16 residues. CDR3 DNA sequence: TGTGCCAGCACCCGGAGGAGTCCCGGGGACACCGGGGAGCTGTTTTTT. Amino acids: CASTRRSPGDTGELFF.

This chain links TRBV27 with TRBJ1-6; 8 bases are shared with TRBD1. Germline lookup yields CDR1 MNHEY and CDR2 SMNVEV (reference sequence). The V segment lost 4 bases and the J segment 0 bases; nucleotides outside the gene matches: 2. The CDR3 spans 16 residues. Here the CDR3 DNA reads TGTGCCAGCAGTTGGGGGACAGGCTCCTATAATTCACCCCTCCACTTT. This translates into CASSWGTGSYNSPLHF.

This chain joins TRBV19 and TRBJ2-1, with 11 bases identical to TRBD2. V gave up 3 bases and J gave up 0 bases; unmatched junction bases: 1. Germline V gene data show CDR1 as LNHDA and CDR2 as SQIVND (reference sequence). The CDR3 contains 16 residues. Here the CDR3 DNA reads TGTGCCAGTAGTATTAGCGGGAGGGCCTCCTACAATGAGCAGTTCTTC. Its translation is CASSISGRASYNEQFF.

This sequence joins TRBV18 and TRBJ1-4; the D gene is possibly TRBD1 (6 bases). This CDR3 is 14 amino acids long. Germline CDR1 and CDR2: KGHSH and LQKENI. V was cut by 3 bases and J by 7 bases, with 12 bases left in between. The CDR3 DNA is TGTGCCAGCTCACCTAACAGGGCTGGTGAAAAACTGTTTTTT. This codes for CASSPNRAGEKLFF.

The rearrangement links TRBV19 to TRBJ2-3; 7 positions match TRBD1. Germline trimming cut 6 bases from V and 2 bases from J; bases unmatched to any gene: 8. Germline V gene data show CDR1 as LNHDA and CDR2 as SQIVND (reference sequence). This CDR3 contains 15 residues. CDR3: CASRTGTVHTDTQYF. CDR3 bases: TGTGCCAGTAGGACCGGGACAGTTCACACAGATACGCAGTATTTT.

A remark on this clone: The sample contains more than one DNA sequence encoding this CDR3. This rearrangement joins TRBV2 to TRBJ1-1; maybe TRBD1 (5 bases). Deletions cut 2 bases from V and 0 bases from J, with 7 bases between. CDR3 size: 14 residues. Germline CDR1 SNHLY, CDR2 FYNNEI. CDR3 protein: CASSERQMNTEAFF. CDR3 nucleotide sequence: TGTGCCAGCAGTGAAAGACAGATGAACACTGAAGCTTTCTTT.

The V and J genes are TRBV19 and TRBJ1-1, with TRBD1 matching over 10 bases. Trimming at V came to 9 bases and at J to 4 bases, leaving 2 bases not matched to a gene. Germline loops: CDR1 LNHDA, CDR2 SQIVND (reference sequence). The CDR3 length is 12 residues. CDR3 in amino acids: CASGQGGTEAFF. CDR3 DNA: TGTGCCAGCGGACAGGGGGGCACTGAAGCTTTCTTT.

This clone was seen a few times. The chain couples TRBV2 to TRBJ1-5, with 9 nucleotides matching TRBD1. J lost 6 bases, V lost 8 bases, and 8 bases had no gene match. Germline V gives CDR1 SNHLY, CDR2 FYNNEI. There are 14 residues in the CDR3. The CDR3 DNA reads as TGTGCCAGCGACAGGGGGGGATCTGGTCAGCCCCAGCATTTT. Residues: CASDRGGSGQPQHF.

V and J are TRBV6-2 or TRBV6-3 and TRBJ1-3; tentatively, D is TRBD1 (6 bases). Germline CDR1 reads MNHEY; CDR2 reads SVGEGT. V was trimmed by 6 bases and J by 2 bases, leaving 11 bases between them. This CDR3 is 14 amino acids long. In nucleotides, the CDR3 is TGTGCCAGCAGCGTCGGGACACCTGGAAACACCATATATTTT. This codes for CASSVGTPGNTIYF.

The CDR3 bases are TGCAGCGCCGAAGCGGGGGGGCGTGGAGATACGCAGTATTTT. Amino acid sequence: CSAEAGGRGDTQYF. The chain links TRBV29-1 to TRBJ2-3, with TRBD2 identical over 10 bases. This CDR3 region has 14 residues. Unmatched junction bases numbered 9, after V lost 7 bases and J lost 5 bases. CDR1 and CDR2 (germline): SQVTM, ANQGSEA.

V usage is TRBV28 and J usage is TRBJ1-2; D not certain. V lost 6 bases and J lost 0, with 8 bases in between. CDR3 size: 13 residues. Germline CDR1 MDHEN, CDR2 SYDVKM. DNA for the CDR3: TGTGCCAGCAGGATGGACCCTAACTATGGCTACACCTTC. It codes for CASRMDPNYGYTF.

This rearrangement joins TRBV5-4 to TRBJ2-1; 7 bases are shared with TRBD2. Germline values: CDR1 SGHNT, CDR2 YYREEE (reference sequence). This CDR3 has 16 amino acids. Germline trimming cut 0 bases from V and 7 bases from J; bases unmatched to any gene: 10. This CDR3 reads CASSLAAGIGSNEQFF. The CDR3 DNA follows: TGTGCCAGCAGCTTGGCAGCGGGGATAGGTTCAAATGAGCAGTTCTTC.

The rearrangement links TRBV6-5 to TRBJ1-1; possibly TRBD1 for D (6 bases). Germline CDR1 is MNHEY and CDR2 is SVGAGI. This CDR3 has 13 residues. With 0 bases removed from V and 8 bases from J, the gap between germline ends came to 10 bases. This CDR3 reads CASSYSSRGEAFF. Written as DNA, the CDR3 is TGTGCCAGCAGTTACTCGAGTAGGGGGGAAGCTTTCTTT.

The chain carries TRBV28 and TRBJ1-1, with no clear D. Trimming left V 5 bases short and J 6 bases short, with 16 bases between. Germline V CDR1 and CDR2: MDHEN, SYDVKM. The CDR3 is made up of 14 amino acids. The CDR3 sequence: CASSNGITNAEAFF. The CDR3 DNA is TGTGCCAGCAGTAACGGGATAACAAACGCTGAAGCTTTCTTT.